These T cell receptor beta chains were read from a single sample in a study of circulating CD8 cells and anti-PD-1 response in melanoma. TCRdb passed the reads through MiXCR, listing each CDR3 protein once. In the table there are about 480 distinct CDR3 sequences, 6.5% to 8.5% of which are singletons. Sequenced material: CD8+ T cells from PBMCs, taken at baseline or after one month of anti-PD-1 therapy (not recorded which). Receptor source: a human donor with melanoma. CDR3s include the opening cysteine and the closing phenylalanine or tryptophan. A D gene is named only where the DNA matches it firmly. A clone size is listed for some rows: how often the clone was seen (once, few, many), or a class if it is expanded.

>.|TRBV5-1|TRBJ2-7|large
TGCGCCAGCAGCTTGGGGCAGGGGAACTACGAGCAGTACTTC
CASSLGQGNYEQYF
>.|TRBV28|TRBJ1-3|large
TGTGCCAGCAGGCCTCCGGGACACTTCGGAAACACCATATATTTT
CASRPPGHFGNTIYF
>TRBD2|TRBV28|TRBJ2-7|large
TGTGCCAGCAGGCGTACGAGCGGGAGAAACGACGAGCAGTACTTC
CASRRTSGRNDEQYF
>.|TRBV19|TRBJ2-6|large
TGTGCCAGTAGCGCCTTATACGAGGCCAACGTCCTGACTTTC
CASSALYEANVLTF
>.|TRBV29-1|TRBJ2-1|medium-sized
TGCAGCGGCCTGCATGACAATGAGCAGTTCTTC
CSGLHDNEQFF
>TRBD2|TRBV7-8|TRBJ2-3|large
TGTGCCAGCAGCTTACTAGCGGGAGGGACAGATACGCAGTATTTT
CASSLLAGGTDTQYF
>.|TRBV27|TRBJ1-1|medium-sized
TGTGCCAGCAGTTTAAACCCTACGACTGCGAACACTGAAGCTTTCTTT
CASSLNPTTANTEAFF
>TRBD1|TRBV20-1|TRBJ1-5|medium-sized
TGCAGTGCTAGAGAGAAGACAGGGGCTCAGCCCCAGCATTTT
CSAREKTGAQPQHF
>TRBD2|TRBV20-1|TRBJ2-5|medium-sized
TGCAGTGCTACGGGACTAGCGTGGGGATTACGCGAGCTTAAAATGGAAGAGACCCAGTACTTC
CSATGLAWGLRELKMEETQYF
>TRBD1|TRBV29-1|TRBJ2-1|medium-sized
TGCAGCGTTACGGGACAGGGAGCTCCAGCATCCTACAATGAGCAGTTCTTC
CSVTGQGAPASYNEQFF
>TRBD2|TRBV5-4|TRBJ2-2|large
TGTGCCAGCAGCTTTGGGGGGGCCGGGGAGCTGTTTTTT
CASSFGGAGELFF
>.|TRBV29-1|TRBJ2-1|large
TGCAGCGTTTCCGGGACGTCGAGCAATGAGCAGTTCTTC
CSVSGTSSNEQFF
>TRBD1|TRBV28|TRBJ2-7|.
TGCGCCAGCGGAACCGGGACAGGTTTCCCCTACGAGCAGTGCTTC
CASGTGTGFPYEQCF
>TRBD2|TRBV2|TRBJ2-7|large
TGTGCCAGCAGTCCACGGACTAGCGGGTCTTACGAGCAGTACTTC
CASSPRTSGSYEQYF
>.|TRBV7-2|TRBJ2-7|large
TGTGCCAGCAGCTTAGACGGCTCCGAGCAGTACTTC
CASSLDGSEQYF
>TRBD2|TRBV20-1|TRBJ2-7|medium-sized
TGCAGTGCTAGCGCGGGGGTTCCCTCCGAGCAGTACTTC
CSASAGVPSEQYF
>.|TRBV20-1|TRBJ2-5|large
TGCAGTGCAAGGGGACGGATGGAGGAGACCCAGTACTTC
CSARGRMEETQYF
>TRBD1|TRBV7-2|TRBJ2-7|large
TGTGCCAGCAGCTTAAGCCGGGACAGGGCCGTCGAGCAGTACTTC
CASSLSRDRAVEQYF
>.|TRBV29-1|TRBJ2-1|large
TGCAGCGTTCCCTCATTTAATGAGCAGTTCTTC
CSVPSFNEQFF
>.|TRBV14|TRBJ2-7|large
TGTGCCAGCAGCCAAATGGTATTGTACGAGCAGTACTTC
CASSQMVLYEQYF
>.|TRBV19|TRBJ2-2|large
TGTGCCTCCAGGGAGGGGGCGGCCGGGGAGCTGTTTTTT
CASREGAAGELFF
>.|TRBV19|TRBJ2-2|large
TGTGCCAGTAGTATGTCGACGGCCGGGGAGCTGTTTTTT
CASSMSTAGELFF
>.|TRBV24-1|TRBJ2-2|large
TGTGCCACCAGGACCCAGGGAGCCGGGGAGCTGTTTTTT
CATRTQGAGELFF
>TRBD1|TRBV28|TRBJ2-7|large
TGTGCCAGCAGTTCCCAACAGGGGACCGACGAGCAGTACTTC
CASSSQQGTDEQYF
>.|TRBV5-4|TRBJ2-7|large
TGTGCCAGCAGCTCTGGACCAGGGGGGCCCTACGAGCAGTACTTC
CASSSGPGGPYEQYF
>TRBD1|TRBV7-2|TRBJ2-7|large
TGTGCCAGCAGCTTAACCGGGACAGGGCACGAGCAGTACTTC
CASSLTGTGHEQYF
>TRBD2|TRBV28|TRBJ2-1|large
TGTGCCAGCAGTTCCCTTCGGGGGGGTCAAGATGAGCAGTTCTTC
CASSSLRGGQDEQFF
>.|TRBV9|TRBJ2-7|large
TGTGCCAGCAGCGTAGAGGGACATCCCTACGAGCAGTACTTC
CASSVEGHPYEQYF
>TRBD2|TRBV19|TRBJ2-1|medium-sized
TGTGCCAGTACCCCCGGCTCTAGCGGGAATGAGCAGTTCTTC
CASTPGSSGNEQFF
>.|TRBV12-3/TRBV12-4|TRBJ2-7|medium-sized
TGTGCCAGCAGTTTTGTGGGCACCGACTACGAGCAGTACTTC
CASSFVGTDYEQYF
>.|TRBV2|TRBJ2-5|medium-sized
TGTGCCAGGGGGGTCAACAGGGACTTTCAAGGGACCCAGTACTTC
CARGVNRDFQGTQYF
>TRBD2|TRBV5-4|TRBJ2-1|large
TGTGCCAGCAGCTTGGGGGGACTACCTTCCTACAATGAGCAGTTCTTC
CASSLGGLPSYNEQFF
>.|TRBV29-1|TRBJ2-1|large
TGCAGCGTTCCCACATGGAATGAGCAGTTCTTC
CSVPTWNEQFF
>.|TRBV24-1|TRBJ2-2|large
TGTGCCACCGGTGGAGGATCCTCCGGGGAGCTGTTTTTT
CATGGGSSGELFF